Presented here are 8 T cell receptor beta chains from one specimen sequenced in a study of cytomegalovirus exposure and HLA in healthy donors. Primers for the PCR totalled 60 Vbeta and 13 Jbeta. Sequencing was performed with immunoSEQ multiplex PCR; in TCRdb, only in-frame clones are kept and a portion is missing. Here the sample spans about 140,000 clones, about three quarters being singletons. The sample taken for sequencing was PBMCs. These receptors came from a man between 18 and 29 years old in good health and CMV-seronegative.

The chain couples TRBV9 to TRBJ2-3, with TRBD2 matching over 7 bases. The length of the CDR3 is 16 residues. After removal of 0 bases from V and 1 base from J, the junction contained 5 bases not matched to a gene. Germline-derived CDR1 and CDR2 are SGDLS and YYNGEE. This chain's CDR3 is CASSVAAGAGTDTQYF. The CDR3, as DNA: TGTGCCAGCAGCGTAGCTGCGGGAGCGGGCACAGATACGCAGTATTTT.

This clone was detected only a few times. V usage is TRBV2 and J usage is TRBJ1-1, with TRBD1 matching over 8 bases. Germline loops: CDR1 SNHLY, CDR2 FYNNEI. J lost 3 bases, V lost 6 bases, and 6 bases had no gene match. This CDR3 is 14 amino acids long. The CDR3 is CASSFWTGHTEAFF. The CDR3 coding sequence is TGTGCCAGCAGCTTCTGGACAGGGCACACTGAAGCTTTCTTT.

The V and J genes are TRBV18 and TRBJ2-7; D is undetermined. This CDR3 has 16 residues. From germline, CDR1 is KGHSH and CDR2 LQKENI. Deletions cut 2 bases from V and 2 bases from J, with 16 bases between. The CDR3 region is CASSPVRVTVTYEQYF. CDR3 nucleotide sequence: TGTGCCAGCTCACCAGTTCGTGTCACAGTTACCTACGAGCAGTACTTC.

The rearrangement joins TRBV5-1 to TRBJ2-1; 13 nucleotides align to TRBD2. J lost 8 bases, V lost 0 bases, and 2 bases had no gene match. Germline CDR1 SGHRS, CDR2 YFSETQ. This CDR3 has 15 residues. In DNA form, the CDR3 reads TGCGCCAGCAGCTTGGGACTAGCGGGAGGCGATGAGCAGTTCTTC. It yields the protein CASSLGLAGGDEQFF.

This sequence joins TRBV7-3 and TRBJ2-1; TRBD2 matches at 13 bases. CDR1 is SGHTA and CDR2 is FQGTGA in the germline V gene. This CDR3 has 16 residues. The junction had 6 bases not matched to a gene; V was cut back by 4 bases and J by 6 bases. CDR3 loop: CASSSTGTSGINEQFF. The CDR3 nucleotides are TGTGCCAGCAGCTCCACCGGGACTAGCGGGATCAATGAGCAGTTCTTC. Full variable domain (rest looked up from reference TRBV7-3 and TRBJ2-1): GAGVSQTPSNKVTEKGKYVELRCDPISGHTALYWYRQSLGQGPEFLIYFQGTGAADDSGLPNDRFFAVRPEGSVSTLKIQRTERGDSAVYLCASSSTGTSGINEQFFGPGTRLTVL.

The chain uses TRBV2 and TRBJ2-7; D remains unclear. The V end lost 1 base, the J end lost 4 bases, and 5 bases lay between the germline ends. In germline, CDR1 is SNHLY, CDR2 FYNNEI. The CDR3 is 12 residues long. CDR3 sequence: CASSEGRYEQYF. As DNA, the CDR3 is TGTGCCAGCAGTGAAGGGCGGTACGAGCAGTACTTC.

Only one count was recorded for this clone. The chain joins TRBV25-1 to TRBJ2-5, with D tentatively TRBD2 (6 bases). V lost 8 bases, J lost 5 bases, and 21 bases lay in between. The CDR3 contains 15 residues. Germline-derived CDR1 and CDR2 are MGHDK and SYGVNS. CDR3 residues: CASQRRGLSSETQYF. DNA for the CDR3: TGTGCCAGCCAGAGGAGGGGCTTAAGCTCGGAGACCCAGTACTTC.

The rearrangement links TRBV11-2 to TRBJ2-3, with 7 bases aligning to TRBD2. V trimming: 2 bases; J trimming: 3 bases; junction bases outside the gene matches: 8. The germline gives CDR1 SGHAT, CDR2 FQNNGV. The CDR3 has 16 residues. This chain's CDR3 is CASSLQLARGTDTQYF. The CDR3 DNA reads as TGTGCCAGCAGCTTACAACTAGCGAGGGGAACAGATACGCAGTATTTT.